This T cell receptor (beta chain) was sequenced during a study of CD8 T cells in ankylosing spondylitis. With molecular barcodes, quantitative 5'-RACE was used to make the TCR beta libraries. MiXCR, applied by TCRdb to the 5' RACE reads, yields one record per CDR3 protein. The table includes about 240,000 distinct CDR3 sequences, 8.6% detected once. A remark on this clonotype: The antigen is not known.

Study results and caveats: According to the report, clones linked to the disease were significantly enriched in matched synovial fluid samples taken from ankylosing spondylitis patients.

V was shortened by 5 bases and J by 9 bases, with 17 bases between the two germline ends. The CDR3 is made up of 14 amino acids. V usage is TRBV12-3 or TRBV12-4 and J usage is TRBJ2-1; tentatively, D is TRBD1 (6 bases). The sample was blood, either unsorted or a sorted T cell fraction (not recorded which). The TCR sequence derives from a male donor with ankylosing spondylitis or in good health (not recorded which). CDR3 sequence (DNA): TGTGCCAGCAGTATGACAGGCCCCGAGGGTGAGCAGTTCTTC. It codes for CASSMTGPEGEQFF.